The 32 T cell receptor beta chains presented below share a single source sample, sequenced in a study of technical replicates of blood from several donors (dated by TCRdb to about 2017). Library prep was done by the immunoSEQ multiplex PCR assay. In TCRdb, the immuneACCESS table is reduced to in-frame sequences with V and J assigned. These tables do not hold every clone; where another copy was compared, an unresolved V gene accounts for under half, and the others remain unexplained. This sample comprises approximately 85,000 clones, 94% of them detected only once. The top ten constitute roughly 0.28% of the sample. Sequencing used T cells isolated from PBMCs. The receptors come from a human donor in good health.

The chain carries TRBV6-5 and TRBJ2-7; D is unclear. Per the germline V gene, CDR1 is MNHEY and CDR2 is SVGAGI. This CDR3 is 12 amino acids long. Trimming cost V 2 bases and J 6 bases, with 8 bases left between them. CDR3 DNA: TGTGCCAGCAGTTACATCTCAGGCGAGCAGTACTTC. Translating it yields CASSYISGEQYF.

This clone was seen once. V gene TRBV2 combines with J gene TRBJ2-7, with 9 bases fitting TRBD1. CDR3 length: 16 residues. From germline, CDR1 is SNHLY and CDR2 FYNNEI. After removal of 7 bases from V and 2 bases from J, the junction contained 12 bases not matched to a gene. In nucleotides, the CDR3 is TGTGCCAGCAATAGGGGAGACAGGGGGGGCCCCTACGAGCAGTACTTC. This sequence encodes CASNRGDRGGPYEQYF.

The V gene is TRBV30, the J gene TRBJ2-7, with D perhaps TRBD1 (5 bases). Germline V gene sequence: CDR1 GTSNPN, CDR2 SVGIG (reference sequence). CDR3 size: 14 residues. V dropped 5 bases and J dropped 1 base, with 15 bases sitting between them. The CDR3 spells CAWGRGSLSYEQYF. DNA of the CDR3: TGTGCCTGGGGTAGGGGCAGCCTGTCCTACGAGCAGTACTTC.

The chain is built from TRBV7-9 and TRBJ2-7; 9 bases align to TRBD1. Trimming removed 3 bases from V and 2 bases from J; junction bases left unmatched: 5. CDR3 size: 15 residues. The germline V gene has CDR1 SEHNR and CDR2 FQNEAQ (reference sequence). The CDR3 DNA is TGTGCCAGCAGCTTTCCCGGGGACAGGGCCTACGAGCAGTACTTC. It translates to CASSFPGDRAYEQYF. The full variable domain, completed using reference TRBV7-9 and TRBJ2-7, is DTGVSQNPRHKITKRGQNVTFRCDPISEHNRLYWYRQTLGQGPEFLTYFQNEAQLEKSRLLSDRFSAERPKGSFSTLEIQRTEQGDSAMYLCASSFPGDRAYEQYFGPGTRLTVT.

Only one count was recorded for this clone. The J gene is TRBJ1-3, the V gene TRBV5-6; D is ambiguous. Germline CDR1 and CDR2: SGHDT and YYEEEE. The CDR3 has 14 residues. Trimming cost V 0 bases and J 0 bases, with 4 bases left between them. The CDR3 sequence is CASSLDYSGNTIYF. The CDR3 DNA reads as TGTGCCAGCAGCTTGGACTACTCTGGAAACACCATATATTTT.

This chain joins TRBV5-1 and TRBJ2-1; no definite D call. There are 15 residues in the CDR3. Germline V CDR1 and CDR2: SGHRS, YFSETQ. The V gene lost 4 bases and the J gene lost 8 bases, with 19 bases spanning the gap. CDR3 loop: CASSLGTLTWDEQFF. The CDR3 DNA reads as TGCGCCAGCAGCCTGGGAACTCTGACATGGGATGAGCAGTTCTTC.

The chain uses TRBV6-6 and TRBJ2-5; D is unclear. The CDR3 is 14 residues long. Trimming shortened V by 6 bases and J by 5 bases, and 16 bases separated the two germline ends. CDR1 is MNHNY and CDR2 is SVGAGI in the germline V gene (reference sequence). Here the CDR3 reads CASRAGSLTETQYF. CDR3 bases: TGTGCCAGCAGGGCCGGGTCCTTAACCGAGACCCAGTACTTC.

CDR3 DNA: TGTGCCAGCAGTTTAGTAAGCGGGAGTGAGACCCAGTACTTC. Translation gives CASSLVSGSETQYF. The chain recombines TRBV27 with TRBJ2-5; 8 nucleotides line up with TRBD2. Germline V gene data show CDR1 as MNHEY and CDR2 as SMNVEV (reference sequence). The J segment lost 5 bases and the V segment lost 2 bases, leaving 4 bases of the junction unmatched. The CDR3 has 14 residues.

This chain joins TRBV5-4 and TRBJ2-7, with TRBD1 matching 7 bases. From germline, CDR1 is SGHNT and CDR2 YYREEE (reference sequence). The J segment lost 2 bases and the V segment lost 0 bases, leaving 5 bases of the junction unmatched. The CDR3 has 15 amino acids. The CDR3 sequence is CASSLDGTVTYEQYF. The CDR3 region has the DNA TGTGCCAGCAGCTTGGATGGGACAGTTACCTACGAGCAGTACTTC.

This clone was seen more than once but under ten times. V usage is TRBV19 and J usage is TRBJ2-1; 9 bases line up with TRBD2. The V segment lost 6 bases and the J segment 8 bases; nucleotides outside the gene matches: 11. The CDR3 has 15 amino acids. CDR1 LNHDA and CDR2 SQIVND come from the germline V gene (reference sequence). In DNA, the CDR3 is TGTGCCAGTAGGGGGCGGGAGGGACTTATGGATGAGCAGTTCTTC. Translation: CASRGREGLMDEQFF.

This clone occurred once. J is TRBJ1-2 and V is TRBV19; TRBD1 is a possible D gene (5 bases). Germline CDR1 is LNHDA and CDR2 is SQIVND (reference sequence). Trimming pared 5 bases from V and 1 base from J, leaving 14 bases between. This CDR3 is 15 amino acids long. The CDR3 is CASSAAGFSNYGYTF. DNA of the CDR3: TGTGCCAGTAGTGCCGCAGGGTTTAGTAACTATGGCTACACCTTC. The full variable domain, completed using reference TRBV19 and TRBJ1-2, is DGGITQSPKYLFRKEGQNVTLSCEQNLNHDAMYWYRQDPGQGLRLIYYSQIVNDFQKGDIAEGYSVSREKKESFPLTVTSAQKNPTAFYLCASSAAGFSNYGYTFGSGTRLTVV.

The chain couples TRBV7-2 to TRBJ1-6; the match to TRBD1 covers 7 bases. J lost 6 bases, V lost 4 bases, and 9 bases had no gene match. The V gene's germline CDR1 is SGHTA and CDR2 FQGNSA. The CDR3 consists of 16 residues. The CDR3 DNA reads TGTGCCAGCAGCTCATTCTTCCGGGACAGTAATTCACCCCTCCACTTT. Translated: CASSSFFRDSNSPLHF.

CDR3 sequence: CASSEAGPLGWGDYEQYF. CDR3 sequence (DNA): TGTGCCAGCAGTGAAGCCGGACCTCTGGGATGGGGGGACTACGAGCAGTACTTC. The V call is TRBV6-1, the J call TRBJ2-7, with D perhaps TRBD2 (6 bases). Trimming shortened V by 0 bases and J by 3 bases, and 21 bases separated the two germline ends. Germline values: CDR1 MNHNS, CDR2 SASEGT. This CDR3 contains 18 residues.

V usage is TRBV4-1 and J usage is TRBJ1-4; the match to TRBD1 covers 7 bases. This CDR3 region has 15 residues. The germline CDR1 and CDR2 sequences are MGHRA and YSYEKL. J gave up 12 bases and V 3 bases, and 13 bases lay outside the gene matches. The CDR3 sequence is CASSHPDRDDFQLFF. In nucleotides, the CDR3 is TGCGCCAGCAGCCACCCTGACAGGGACGATTTTCAACTGTTTTTT.

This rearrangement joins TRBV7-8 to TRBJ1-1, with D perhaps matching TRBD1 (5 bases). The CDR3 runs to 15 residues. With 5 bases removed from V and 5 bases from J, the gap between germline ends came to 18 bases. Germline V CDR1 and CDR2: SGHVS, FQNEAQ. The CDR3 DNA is TGTGCCAGCAGCCCCGAATTGGGGGGTGGGACTGAAGCTTTCTTT. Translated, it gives CASSPELGGGTEAFF.

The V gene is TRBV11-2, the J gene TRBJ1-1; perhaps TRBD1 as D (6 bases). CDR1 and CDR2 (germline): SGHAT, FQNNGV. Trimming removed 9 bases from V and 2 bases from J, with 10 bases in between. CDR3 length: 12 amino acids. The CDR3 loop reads CASRDINTEAFF. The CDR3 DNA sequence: TGTGCCAGTAGGGACATCAACACTGAAGCTTTCTTT.

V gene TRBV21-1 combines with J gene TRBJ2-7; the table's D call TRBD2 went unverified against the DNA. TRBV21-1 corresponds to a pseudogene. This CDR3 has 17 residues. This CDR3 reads CASSNVLAVPTSYEQYF. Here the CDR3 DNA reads TGTGCCAGCAGCAACGTCCTAGCGGTACCTACCTCCTACGAGCAGTACTTC.

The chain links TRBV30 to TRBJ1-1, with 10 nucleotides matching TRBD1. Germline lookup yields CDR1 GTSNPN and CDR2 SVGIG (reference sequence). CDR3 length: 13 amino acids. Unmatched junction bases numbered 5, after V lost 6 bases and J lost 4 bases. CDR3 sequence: CACDRGPGTEAFF. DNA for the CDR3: TGTGCCTGCGACAGGGGGCCCGGCACTGAAGCTTTCTTT.

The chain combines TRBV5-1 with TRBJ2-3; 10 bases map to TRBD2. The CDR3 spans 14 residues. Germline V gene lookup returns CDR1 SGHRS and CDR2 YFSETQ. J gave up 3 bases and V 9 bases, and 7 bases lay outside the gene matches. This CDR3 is CATQAGGTTDTQYF. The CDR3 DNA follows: TGCGCCACTCAAGCGGGAGGGACGACAGATACGCAGTATTTT.

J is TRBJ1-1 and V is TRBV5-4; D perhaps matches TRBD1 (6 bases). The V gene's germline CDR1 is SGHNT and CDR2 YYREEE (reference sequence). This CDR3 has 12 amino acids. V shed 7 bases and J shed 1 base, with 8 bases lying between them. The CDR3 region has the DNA TGTGCCAGCGTAGGGGGGAACACTGAAGCTTTCTTT. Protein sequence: CASVGGNTEAFF. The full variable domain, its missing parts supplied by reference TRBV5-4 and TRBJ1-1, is ETGVTQSPTHLIKTRGQQVTLRCSSQSGHNTVSWYQQALGQGPQFIFQYYREEENGRGNFPPRFSGLQFPNYSSELNVNALELDDSALYLCASVGGNTEAFFGQGTRLTVV.

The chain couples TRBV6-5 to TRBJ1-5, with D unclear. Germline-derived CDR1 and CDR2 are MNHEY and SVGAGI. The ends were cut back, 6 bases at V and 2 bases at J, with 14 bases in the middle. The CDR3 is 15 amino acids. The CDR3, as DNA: TGTGCCAGCAGACGTACCCGGGGTGGCAATCAGCCCCAGCATTTT. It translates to CASRRTRGGNQPQHF.

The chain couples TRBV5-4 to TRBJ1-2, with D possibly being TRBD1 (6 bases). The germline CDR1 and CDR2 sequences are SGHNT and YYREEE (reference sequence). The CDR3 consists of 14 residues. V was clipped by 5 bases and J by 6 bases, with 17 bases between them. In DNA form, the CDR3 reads TGTGCCAGCAGGACAAACAGGGCAGGGGATGGCTACACCTTC. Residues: CASRTNRAGDGYTF.

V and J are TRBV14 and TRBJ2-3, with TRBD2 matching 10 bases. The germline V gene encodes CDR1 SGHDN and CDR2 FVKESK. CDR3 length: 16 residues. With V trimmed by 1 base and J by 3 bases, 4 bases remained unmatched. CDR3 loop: CASSQVAAGGTDTQYF. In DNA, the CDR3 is TGTGCCAGCAGCCAAGTGGCAGCGGGGGGGACAGATACGCAGTATTTT.

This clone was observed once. CDR3 sequence: CASTPRTPNYGYTF. CDR3 coding DNA: TGTGCCAGTACCCCCCGGACTCCTAACTATGGCTACACCTTC. V and J are TRBV19 and TRBJ1-2; D unresolved. Trimming took off 7 bases at V and 0 bases at J, with 12 bases between the two ends. The CDR3 consists of 14 residues. Germline assignment: CDR1 LNHDA and CDR2 SQIVND (reference sequence).

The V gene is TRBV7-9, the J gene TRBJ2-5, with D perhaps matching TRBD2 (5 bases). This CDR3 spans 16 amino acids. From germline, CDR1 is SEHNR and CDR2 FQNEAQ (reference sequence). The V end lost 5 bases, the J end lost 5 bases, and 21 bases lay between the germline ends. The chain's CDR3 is CASSPRREIKPETQYF. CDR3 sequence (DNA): TGTGCCAGCAGCCCTCGTAGGGAGATAAAGCCCGAGACCCAGTACTTC.

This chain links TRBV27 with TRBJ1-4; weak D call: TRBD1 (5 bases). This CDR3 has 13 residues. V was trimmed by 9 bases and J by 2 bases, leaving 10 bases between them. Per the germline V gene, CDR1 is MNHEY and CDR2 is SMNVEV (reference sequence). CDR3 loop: CASAGWTNEKLFF. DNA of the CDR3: TGTGCCAGTGCAGGGTGGACTAATGAAAAACTGTTTTTT.

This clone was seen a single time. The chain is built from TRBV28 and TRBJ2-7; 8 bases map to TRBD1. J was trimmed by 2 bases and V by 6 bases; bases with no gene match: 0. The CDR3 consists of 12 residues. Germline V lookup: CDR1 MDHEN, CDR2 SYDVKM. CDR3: CASRQGAYEQYF. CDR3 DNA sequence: TGTGCCAGCAGACAGGGGGCCTACGAGCAGTACTTC.

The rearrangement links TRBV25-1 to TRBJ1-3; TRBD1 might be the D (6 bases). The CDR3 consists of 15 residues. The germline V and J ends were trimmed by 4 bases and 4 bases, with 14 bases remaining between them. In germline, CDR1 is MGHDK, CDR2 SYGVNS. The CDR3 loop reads CASSVRDIRGNTIYF. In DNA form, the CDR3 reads TGTGCCAGCAGTGTACGGGACATCAGAGGAAACACCATATATTTT.

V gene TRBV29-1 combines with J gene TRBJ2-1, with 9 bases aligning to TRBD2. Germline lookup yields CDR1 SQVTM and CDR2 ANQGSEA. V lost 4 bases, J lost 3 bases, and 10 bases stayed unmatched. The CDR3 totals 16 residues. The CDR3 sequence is CSVVGTSGPYYNEQFF. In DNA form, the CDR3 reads TGCAGCGTTGTGGGTACTAGCGGGCCTTACTACAATGAGCAGTTCTTC.

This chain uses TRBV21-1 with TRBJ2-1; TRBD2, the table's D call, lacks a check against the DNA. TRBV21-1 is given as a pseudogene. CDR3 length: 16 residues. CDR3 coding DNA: TGTGCCAGCAGCCGACAGCGGGAGGAAGGGGGCAATGAGCAGTTCTTC. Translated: CASSRQREEGGNEQFF.

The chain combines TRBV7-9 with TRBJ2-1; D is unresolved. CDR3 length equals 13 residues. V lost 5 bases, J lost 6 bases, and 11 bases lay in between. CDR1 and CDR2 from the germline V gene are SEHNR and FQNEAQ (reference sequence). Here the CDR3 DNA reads TGTGCCAGCAGCCCGAGGTCCGGCAATGAGCAGTTCTTC. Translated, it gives CASSPRSGNEQFF.

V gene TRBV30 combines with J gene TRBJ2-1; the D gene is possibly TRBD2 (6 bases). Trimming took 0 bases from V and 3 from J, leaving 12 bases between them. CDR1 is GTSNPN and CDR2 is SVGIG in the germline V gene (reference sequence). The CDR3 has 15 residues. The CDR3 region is CAWSVRGNFYNEQFF. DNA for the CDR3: TGTGCCTGGAGTGTACGGGGGAATTTCTACAATGAGCAGTTCTTC.